This TCR beta chain was profiled in a study of T-cell memory formation after mild COVID-19. About this clonotype: The antigen is undetermined.

TCRdb used MiXCR to reprocess the 5' RACE reads, holding one entry per CDR3 protein. Here the sample spans approximately 300,000 distinct CDR3 sequences, around 15% being singletons. Findings and caveats of the study: Researchers found some responding clones in pre-infection memory, a sign that cross-reactive memory joined. Clones contracting across day 15 to 85 had a balanced CD4/CD8 profile; later expanding clones leaned CD4+.

The sequencing sample was made of PBMCs or a T cell subset sorted from them (not recorded which). The TCR was taken from a man between 18 and 29 years old who had mild COVID-19 (a few samples of this study predate the infection). Cell type and time point are not known.

CDR3 protein: CASSPPRPVETQYF. The DNA for the CDR3 is TGTGCCAGCAGCCCACCACGGCCCGTCGAGACCCAGTACTTC. The genes are TRBV7-9 and TRBJ2-5; D uncertain. This CDR3 has 14 amino acids. From germline, CDR1 is SEHNR and CDR2 FQNEAQ (reference sequence). The V end lost 5 bases, the J end lost 5 bases, and 15 bases lay between the germline ends.